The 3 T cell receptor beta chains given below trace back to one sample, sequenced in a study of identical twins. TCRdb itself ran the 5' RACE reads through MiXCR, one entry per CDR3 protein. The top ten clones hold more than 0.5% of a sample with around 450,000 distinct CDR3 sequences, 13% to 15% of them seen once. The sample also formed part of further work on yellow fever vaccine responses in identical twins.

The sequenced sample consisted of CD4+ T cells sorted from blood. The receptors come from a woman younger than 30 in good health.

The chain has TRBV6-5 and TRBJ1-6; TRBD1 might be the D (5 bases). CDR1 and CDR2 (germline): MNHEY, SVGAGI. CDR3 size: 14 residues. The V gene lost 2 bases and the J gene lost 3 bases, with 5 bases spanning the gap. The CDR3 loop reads CASSYDSYNSPLHF. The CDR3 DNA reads TGTGCCAGCAGTTACGACAGCTATAATTCACCCCTCCACTTT.

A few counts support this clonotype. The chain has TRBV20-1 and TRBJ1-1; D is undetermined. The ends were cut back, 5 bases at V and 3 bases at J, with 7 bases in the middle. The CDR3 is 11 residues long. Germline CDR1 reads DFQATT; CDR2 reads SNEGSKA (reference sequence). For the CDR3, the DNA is TGCAGTGCTCCCCCGGACACTGAAGCTTTCTTT. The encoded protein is CSAPPDTEAFF.

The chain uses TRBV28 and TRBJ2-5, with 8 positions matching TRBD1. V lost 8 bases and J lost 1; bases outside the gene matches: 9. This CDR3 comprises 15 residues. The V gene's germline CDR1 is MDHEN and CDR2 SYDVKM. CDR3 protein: CASFGTGGSQETQYF. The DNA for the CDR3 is TGTGCCAGCTTCGGGACAGGCGGATCCCAAGAGACCCAGTACTTC.